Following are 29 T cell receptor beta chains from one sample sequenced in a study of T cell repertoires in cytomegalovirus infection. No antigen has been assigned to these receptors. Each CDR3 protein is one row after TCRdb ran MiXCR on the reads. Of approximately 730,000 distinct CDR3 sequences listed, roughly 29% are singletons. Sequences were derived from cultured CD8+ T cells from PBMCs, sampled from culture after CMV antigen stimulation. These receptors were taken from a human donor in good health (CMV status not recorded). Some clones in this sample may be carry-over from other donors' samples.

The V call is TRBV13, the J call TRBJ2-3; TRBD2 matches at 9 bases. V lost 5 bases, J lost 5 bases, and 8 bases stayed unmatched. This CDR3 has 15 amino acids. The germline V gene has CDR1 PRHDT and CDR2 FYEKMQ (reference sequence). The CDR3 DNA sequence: TGTGCCAGCAGCCCCCCAGGAGCGGGGGGAGATACGCAGTATTTT. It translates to CASSPPGAGGDTQYF.

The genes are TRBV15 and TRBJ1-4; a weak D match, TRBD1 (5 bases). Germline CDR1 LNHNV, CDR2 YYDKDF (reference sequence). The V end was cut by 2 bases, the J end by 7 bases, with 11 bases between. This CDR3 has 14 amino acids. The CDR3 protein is CATSRTGTFEKLFF. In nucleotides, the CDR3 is TGTGCCACCAGCAGAACCGGGACTTTTGAAAAACTGTTTTTT.

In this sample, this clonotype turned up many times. In DNA, the CDR3 is TGTGCCAGCAGCTATGTACAGGGGGAATGGCAGCCCCAGCATTTT. This encodes CASSYVQGEWQPQHF. This chain connects TRBV7-2 to TRBJ1-5, with TRBD1 matching over 8 bases. The trim removed 4 bases at V and 7 bases at J, leaving 9 bases unmatched. This CDR3 spans 15 amino acids. Germline V CDR1 and CDR2: SGHTA, FQGNSA.

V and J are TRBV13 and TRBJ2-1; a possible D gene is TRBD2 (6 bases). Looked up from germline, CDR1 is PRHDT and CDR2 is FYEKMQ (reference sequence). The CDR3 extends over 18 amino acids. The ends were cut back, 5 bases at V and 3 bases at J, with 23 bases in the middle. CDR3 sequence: CASSPNRMGGTNYNEQFF. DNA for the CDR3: TGTGCCAGCAGCCCAAACCGAATGGGCGGGACGAACTACAATGAGCAGTTCTTC.

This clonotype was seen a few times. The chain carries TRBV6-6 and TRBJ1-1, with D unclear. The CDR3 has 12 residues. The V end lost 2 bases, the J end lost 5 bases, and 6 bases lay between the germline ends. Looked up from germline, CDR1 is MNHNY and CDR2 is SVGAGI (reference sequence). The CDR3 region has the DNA TGTGCCAGCAGTTACCCTAGGACTGAAGCTTTCTTT. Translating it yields CASSYPRTEAFF.

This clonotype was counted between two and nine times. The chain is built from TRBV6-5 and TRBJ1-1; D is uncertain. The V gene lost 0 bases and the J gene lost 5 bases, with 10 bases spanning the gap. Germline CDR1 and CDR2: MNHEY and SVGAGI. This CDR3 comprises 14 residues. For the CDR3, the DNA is TGTGCCAGCAGTTACTCGGGCGGGTTAACTGAAGCTTTCTTT. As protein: CASSYSGGLTEAFF.

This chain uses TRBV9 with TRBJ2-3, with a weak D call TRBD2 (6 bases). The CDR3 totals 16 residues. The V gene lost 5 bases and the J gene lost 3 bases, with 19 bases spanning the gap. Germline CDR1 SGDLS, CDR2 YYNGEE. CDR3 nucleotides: TGTGCCAGCAGTTTCCCCGGGGACGGGGGAACAGATACGCAGTATTTT. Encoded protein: CASSFPGDGGTDTQYF.

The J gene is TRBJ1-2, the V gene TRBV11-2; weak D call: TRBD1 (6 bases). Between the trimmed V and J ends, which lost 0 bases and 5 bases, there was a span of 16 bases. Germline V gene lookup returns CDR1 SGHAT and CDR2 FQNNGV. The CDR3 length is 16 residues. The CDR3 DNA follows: TGTGCCAGCAGCTTAGATGTAACAGGGCTTCGGTATGGCTACACCTTC. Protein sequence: CASSLDVTGLRYGYTF.

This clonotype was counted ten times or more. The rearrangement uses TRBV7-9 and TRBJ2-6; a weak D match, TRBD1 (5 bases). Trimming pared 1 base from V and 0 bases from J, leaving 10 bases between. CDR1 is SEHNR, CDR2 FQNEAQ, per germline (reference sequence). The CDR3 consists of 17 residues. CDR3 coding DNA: TGTGCCAGCAGCTTAGGCCGACAGCCCTCTGGGGCCAACGTCCTGACTTTC. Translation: CASSLGRQPSGANVLTF.

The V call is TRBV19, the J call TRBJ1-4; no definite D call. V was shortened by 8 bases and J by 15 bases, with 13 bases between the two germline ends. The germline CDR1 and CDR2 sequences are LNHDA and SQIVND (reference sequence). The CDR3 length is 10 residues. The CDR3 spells CASLGERMFF. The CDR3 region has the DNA TGTGCCAGTCTCGGAGAGAGGATGTTTTTT.

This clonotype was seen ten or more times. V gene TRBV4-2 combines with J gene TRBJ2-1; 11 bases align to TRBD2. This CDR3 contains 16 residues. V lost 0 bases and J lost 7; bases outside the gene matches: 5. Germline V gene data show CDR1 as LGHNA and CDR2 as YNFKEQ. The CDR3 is CASSQDGTSGGNEQFF. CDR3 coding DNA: TGTGCCAGCAGCCAAGATGGTACTAGCGGGGGAAATGAGCAGTTCTTC.

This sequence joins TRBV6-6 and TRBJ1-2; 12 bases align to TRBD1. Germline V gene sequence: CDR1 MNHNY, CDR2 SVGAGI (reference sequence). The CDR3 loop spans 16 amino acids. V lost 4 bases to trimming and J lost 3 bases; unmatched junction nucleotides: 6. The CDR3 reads CASSWDRGLLDYGYTF. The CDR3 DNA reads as TGTGCCAGCAGTTGGGACAGGGGGCTTCTAGACTATGGCTACACCTTC.

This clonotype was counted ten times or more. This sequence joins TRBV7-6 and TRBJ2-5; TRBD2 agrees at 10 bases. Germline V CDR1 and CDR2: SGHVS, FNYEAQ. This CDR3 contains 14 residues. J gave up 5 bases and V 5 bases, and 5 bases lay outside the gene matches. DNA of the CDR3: TGTGCCAGCAGCCCGACTAGCGGGTGGGAGACCCAGTACTTC. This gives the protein CASSPTSGWETQYF.

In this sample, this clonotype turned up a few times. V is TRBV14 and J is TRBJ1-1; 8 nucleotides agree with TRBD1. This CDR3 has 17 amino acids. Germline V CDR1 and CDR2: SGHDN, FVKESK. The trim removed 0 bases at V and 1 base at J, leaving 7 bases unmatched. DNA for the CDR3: TGTGCCAGCAGCCAAGAAGGACAGGGTGAAACGAACACTGAAGCTTTCTTT. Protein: CASSQEGQGETNTEAFF. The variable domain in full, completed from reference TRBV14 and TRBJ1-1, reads EAGVTQFPSHSVIEKGQTVTLRCDPISGHDNLYWYRRVMGKEIKFLLHFVKESKQDESGMPNNRFLAERTGGTYSTLKVQPAELEDSGVYFCASSQEGQGETNTEAFFGQGTRLTVV.

The CDR3 sequence: CSARASSGGAWNEQFF. In DNA, the CDR3 is TGCAGTGCTAGGGCCTCTAGCGGGGGGGCTTGGAATGAGCAGTTCTTC. This chain uses TRBV20-1 with TRBJ2-1, with 12 bases identical to TRBD2. The germline CDR1 and CDR2 sequences are DFQATT and SNEGSKA (reference sequence). The trim removed 3 bases at V and 7 bases at J, leaving 10 bases unmatched. This CDR3 has 16 residues.

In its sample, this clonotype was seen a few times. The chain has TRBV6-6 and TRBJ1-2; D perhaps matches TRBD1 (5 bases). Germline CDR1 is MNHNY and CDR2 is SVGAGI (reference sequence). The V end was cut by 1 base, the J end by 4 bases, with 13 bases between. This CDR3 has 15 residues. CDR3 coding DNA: TGTGCCAGCAGTTACTTCTCAGAGGGGTTCTATGGCTACACCTTC. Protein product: CASSYFSEGFYGYTF.

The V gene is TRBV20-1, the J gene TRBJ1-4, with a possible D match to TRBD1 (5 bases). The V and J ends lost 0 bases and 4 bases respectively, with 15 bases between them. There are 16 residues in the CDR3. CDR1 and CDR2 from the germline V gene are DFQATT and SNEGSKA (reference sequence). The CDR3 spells CSARDTQGPFNEKLFF. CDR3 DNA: TGCAGTGCTAGAGATACCCAGGGCCCCTTTAATGAAAAACTGTTTTTT.

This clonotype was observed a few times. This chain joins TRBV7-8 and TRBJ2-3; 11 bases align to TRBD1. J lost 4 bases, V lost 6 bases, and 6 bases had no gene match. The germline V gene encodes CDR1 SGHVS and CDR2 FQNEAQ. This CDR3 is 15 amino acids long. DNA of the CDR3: TGTGCCAGCAGTCAGGACAGGGGGCATGCAGATACGCAGTATTTT. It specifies CASSQDRGHADTQYF. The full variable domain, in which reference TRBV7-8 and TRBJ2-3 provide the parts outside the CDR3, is GAGVSQSPRYKVAKRGQDVALRCDPISGHVSLFWYQQALGQGPEFLTYFQNEAQLDKSGLPSDRFFAERPEGSVSTLKIQRTQQEDSAVYLCASSQDRGHADTQYFGPGTRLTVL.

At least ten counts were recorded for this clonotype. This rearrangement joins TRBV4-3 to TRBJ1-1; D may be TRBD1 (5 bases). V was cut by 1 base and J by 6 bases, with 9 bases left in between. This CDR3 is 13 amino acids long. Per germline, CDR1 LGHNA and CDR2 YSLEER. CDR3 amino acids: CASSQGGGAEAFF. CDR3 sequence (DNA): TGCGCCAGCAGCCAAGGTGGGGGGGCTGAAGCTTTCTTT.

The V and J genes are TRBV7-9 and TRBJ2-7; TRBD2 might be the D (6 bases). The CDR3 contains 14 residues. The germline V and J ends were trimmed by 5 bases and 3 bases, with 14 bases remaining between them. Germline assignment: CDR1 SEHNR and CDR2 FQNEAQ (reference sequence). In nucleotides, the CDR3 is TGTGCCAGCAGCGGGGAGGAGGGAGTCTACGAGCAGTACTTC. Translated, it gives CASSGEEGVYEQYF.

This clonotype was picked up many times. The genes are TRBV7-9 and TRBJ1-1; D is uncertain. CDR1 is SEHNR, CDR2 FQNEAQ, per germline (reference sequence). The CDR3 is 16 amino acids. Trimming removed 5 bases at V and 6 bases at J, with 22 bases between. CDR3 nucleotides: TGTGCCAGCAGCCCTGCCTTTGGCGCAGACAAGCCTGAAGCTTTCTTT. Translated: CASSPAFGADKPEAFF.

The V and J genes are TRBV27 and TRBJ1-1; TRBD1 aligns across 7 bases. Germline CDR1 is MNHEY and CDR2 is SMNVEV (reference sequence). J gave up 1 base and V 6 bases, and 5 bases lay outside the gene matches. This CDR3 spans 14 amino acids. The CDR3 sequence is CASRVQGQNTEAFF. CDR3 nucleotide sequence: TGTGCCAGCAGAGTACAGGGGCAGAACACTGAAGCTTTCTTT.

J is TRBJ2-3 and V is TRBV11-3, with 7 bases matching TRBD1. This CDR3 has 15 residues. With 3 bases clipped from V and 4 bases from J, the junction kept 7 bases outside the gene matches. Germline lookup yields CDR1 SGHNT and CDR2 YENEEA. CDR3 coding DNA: TGTGCCAGCAGCTTGGGACAGATCGGACCAGATACGCAGTATTTT. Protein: CASSLGQIGPDTQYF.

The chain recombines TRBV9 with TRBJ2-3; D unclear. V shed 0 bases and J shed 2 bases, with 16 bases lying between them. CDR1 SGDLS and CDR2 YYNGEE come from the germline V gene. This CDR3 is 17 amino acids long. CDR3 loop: CASSVVPGRSFTDTQYF. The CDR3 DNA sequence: TGTGCCAGCAGCGTAGTGCCGGGCCGCTCGTTCACAGATACGCAGTATTTT.

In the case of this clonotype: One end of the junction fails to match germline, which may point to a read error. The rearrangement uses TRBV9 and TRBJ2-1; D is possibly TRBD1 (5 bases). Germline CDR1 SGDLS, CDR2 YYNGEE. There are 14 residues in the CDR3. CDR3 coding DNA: TGTGCCAGCAGCGTAGAAGGGGATTACACTGAGCAGTTCTTC. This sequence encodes CASSVEGDYTEQFF.

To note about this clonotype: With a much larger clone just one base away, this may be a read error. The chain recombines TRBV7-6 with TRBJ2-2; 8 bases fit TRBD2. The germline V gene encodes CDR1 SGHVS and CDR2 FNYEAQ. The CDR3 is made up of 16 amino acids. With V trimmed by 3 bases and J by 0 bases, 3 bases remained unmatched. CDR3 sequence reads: CASSFTGGANTGELFF. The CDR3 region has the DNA TGTGCCAGCAGCTTTACCGGGGGGGCGAACACCGGGGAGCTGTTTTTT.

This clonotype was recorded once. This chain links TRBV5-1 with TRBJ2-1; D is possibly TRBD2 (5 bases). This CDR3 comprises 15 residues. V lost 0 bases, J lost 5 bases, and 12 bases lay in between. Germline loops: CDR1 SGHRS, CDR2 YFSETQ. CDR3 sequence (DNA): TGCGCCAGCAGCTTGGCCTACGGGGTCAACAATGAGCAGTTCTTC. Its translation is CASSLAYGVNNEQFF. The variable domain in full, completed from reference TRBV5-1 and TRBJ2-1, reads KAGVTQTPRYLIKTRGQQVTLSCSPISGHRSVSWYQQTPGQGLQFLFEYFSETQRNKGNFPGRFSGRQFSNSRSEMNVSTLELGDSALYLCASSLAYGVNNEQFFGPGTRLTVL.

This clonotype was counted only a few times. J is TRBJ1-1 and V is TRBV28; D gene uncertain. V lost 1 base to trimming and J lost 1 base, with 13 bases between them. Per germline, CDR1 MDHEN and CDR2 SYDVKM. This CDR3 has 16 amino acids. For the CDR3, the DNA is TGTGCCAGCAGTTTATTCGCAGGCCCCAGGAACACTGAAGCTTTCTTT. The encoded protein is CASSLFAGPRNTEAFF. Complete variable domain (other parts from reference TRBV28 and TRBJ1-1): DVKVTQSSRYLVKRTGEKVFLECVQDMDHENMFWYRQDPGLGLRLIYFSYDVKMKEKGDIPEGYSVSREKKERFSLILESASTNQTSMYLCASSLFAGPRNTEAFFGQGTRLTVV.

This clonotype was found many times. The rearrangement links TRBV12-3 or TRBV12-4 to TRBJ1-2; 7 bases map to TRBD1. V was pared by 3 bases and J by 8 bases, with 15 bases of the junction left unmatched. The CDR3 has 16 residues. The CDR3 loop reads CASSFRDSLPSGGYTF. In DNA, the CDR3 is TGTGCCAGCAGTTTTCGGGACAGCCTACCCTCCGGAGGCTACACCTTC.